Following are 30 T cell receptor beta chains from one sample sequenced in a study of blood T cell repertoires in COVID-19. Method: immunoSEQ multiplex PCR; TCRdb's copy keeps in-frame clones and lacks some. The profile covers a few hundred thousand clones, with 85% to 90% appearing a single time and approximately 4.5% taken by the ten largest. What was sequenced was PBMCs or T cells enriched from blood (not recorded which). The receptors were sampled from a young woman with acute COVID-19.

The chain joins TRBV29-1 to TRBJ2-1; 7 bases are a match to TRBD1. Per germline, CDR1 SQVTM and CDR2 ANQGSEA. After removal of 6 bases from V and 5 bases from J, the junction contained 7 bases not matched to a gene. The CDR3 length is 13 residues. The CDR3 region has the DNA TGCAGCGTCGACAGGGTGGGAAACAATGAGCAGTTCTTC. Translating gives CSVDRVGNNEQFF.

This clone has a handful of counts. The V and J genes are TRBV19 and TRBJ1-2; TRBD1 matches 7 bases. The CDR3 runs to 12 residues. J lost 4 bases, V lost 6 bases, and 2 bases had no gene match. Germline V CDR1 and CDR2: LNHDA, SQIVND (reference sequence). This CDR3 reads CASRRQGYGYTF. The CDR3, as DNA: TGTGCCAGTAGACGACAGGGCTATGGCTACACCTTC.

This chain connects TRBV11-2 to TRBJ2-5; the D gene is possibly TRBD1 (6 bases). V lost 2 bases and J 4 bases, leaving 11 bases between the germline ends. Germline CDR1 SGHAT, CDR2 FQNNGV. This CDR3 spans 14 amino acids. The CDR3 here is CASSLTTRGETQYF. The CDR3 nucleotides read TGTGCCAGCAGCTTAACGACCAGGGGAGAGACCCAGTACTTC.

CDR3 nucleotide sequence: TGTGCCAGCCACCCCCCAGGGGCTGACTATGGCTACACCTTC. Protein sequence: CASHPPGADYGYTF. The chain uses TRBV28 and TRBJ1-2; possible D gene TRBD1, 6 bases. Deletions cut 8 bases from V and 3 bases from J, with 16 bases between. CDR3 length: 14 residues. Germline V CDR1 and CDR2: MDHEN, SYDVKM.

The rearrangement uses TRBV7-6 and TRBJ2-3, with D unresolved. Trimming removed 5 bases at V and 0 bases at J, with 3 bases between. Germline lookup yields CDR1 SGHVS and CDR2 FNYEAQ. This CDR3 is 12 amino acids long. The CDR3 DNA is TGTGCCAGCAGCCCTAGCACAGATACGCAGTATTTT. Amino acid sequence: CASSPSTDTQYF.

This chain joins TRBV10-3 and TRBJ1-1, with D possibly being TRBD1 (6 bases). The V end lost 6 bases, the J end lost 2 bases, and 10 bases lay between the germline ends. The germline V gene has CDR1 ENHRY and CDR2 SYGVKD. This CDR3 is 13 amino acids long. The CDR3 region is CAIRPDRNTEAFF. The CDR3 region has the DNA TGTGCCATCAGGCCGGACAGAAACACTGAAGCTTTCTTT.

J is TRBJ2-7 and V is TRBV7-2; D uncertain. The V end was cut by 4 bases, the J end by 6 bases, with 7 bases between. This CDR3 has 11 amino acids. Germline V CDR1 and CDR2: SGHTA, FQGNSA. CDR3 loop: CASSSSGEQYF. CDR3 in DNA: TGTGCCAGCAGCTCCTCCGGCGAGCAGTACTTC.

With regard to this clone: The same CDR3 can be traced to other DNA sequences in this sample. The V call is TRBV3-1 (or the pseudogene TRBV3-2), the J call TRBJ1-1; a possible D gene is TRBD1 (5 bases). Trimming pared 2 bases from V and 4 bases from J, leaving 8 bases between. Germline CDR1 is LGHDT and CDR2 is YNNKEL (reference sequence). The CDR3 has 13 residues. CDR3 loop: CASSQQGGTEAFF. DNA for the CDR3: TGTGCCAGCAGCCAACAGGGCGGCACTGAAGCTTTCTTT.

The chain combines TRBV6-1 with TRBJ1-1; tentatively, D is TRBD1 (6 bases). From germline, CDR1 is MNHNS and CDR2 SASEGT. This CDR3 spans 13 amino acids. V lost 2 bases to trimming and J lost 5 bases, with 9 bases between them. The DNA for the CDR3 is TGTGCCAGCAGTGAAATTAGGGGGACTGAAGCTTTCTTT. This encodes CASSEIRGTEAFF.

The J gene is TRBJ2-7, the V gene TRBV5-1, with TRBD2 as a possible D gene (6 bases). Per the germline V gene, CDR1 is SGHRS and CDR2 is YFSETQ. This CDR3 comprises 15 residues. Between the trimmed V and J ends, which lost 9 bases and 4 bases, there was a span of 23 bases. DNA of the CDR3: TGCGCCACCTCGCCGGGGGACGTCGGAGGTTACGAGCAGTACTTC. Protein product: CATSPGDVGGYEQYF.

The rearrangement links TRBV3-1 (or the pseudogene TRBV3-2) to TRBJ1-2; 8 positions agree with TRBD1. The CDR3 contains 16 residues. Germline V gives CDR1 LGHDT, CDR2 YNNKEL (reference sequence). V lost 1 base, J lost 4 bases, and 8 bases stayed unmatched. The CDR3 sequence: CASSQGQGFDLYGYTF. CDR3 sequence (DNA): TGTGCCAGCAGCCAAGGACAGGGGTTTGATCTCTATGGCTACACCTTC.

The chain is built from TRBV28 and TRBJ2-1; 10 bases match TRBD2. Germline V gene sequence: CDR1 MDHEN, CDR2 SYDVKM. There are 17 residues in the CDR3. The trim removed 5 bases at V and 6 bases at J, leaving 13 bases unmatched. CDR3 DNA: TGTGCCAGCAGTCCCGATAGCGGGAGGCCCGGGGTCAATGAGCAGTTCTTC. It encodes CASSPDSGRPGVNEQFF.

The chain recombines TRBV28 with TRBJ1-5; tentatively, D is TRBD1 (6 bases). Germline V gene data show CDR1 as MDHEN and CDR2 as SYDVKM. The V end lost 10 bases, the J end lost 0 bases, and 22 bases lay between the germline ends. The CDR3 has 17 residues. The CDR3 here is CATQLPGTPYSNQPQHF. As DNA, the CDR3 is TGTGCCACTCAACTACCCGGGACACCGTATAGCAATCAGCCCCAGCATTTT. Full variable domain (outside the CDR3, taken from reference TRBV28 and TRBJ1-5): DVKVTQSSRYLVKRTGEKVFLECVQDMDHENMFWYRQDPGLGLRLIYFSYDVKMKEKGDIPEGYSVSREKKERFSLILESASTNQTSMYLCATQLPGTPYSNQPQHFGDGTRLSIL.

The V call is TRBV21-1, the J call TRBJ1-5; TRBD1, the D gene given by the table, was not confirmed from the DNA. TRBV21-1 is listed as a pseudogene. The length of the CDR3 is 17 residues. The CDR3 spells CASCLLRQGNSNQPQHF. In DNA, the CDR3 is TGTGCCAGCTGCCTCTTGCGACAGGGGAATAGCAATCAGCCCCAGCATTTT.

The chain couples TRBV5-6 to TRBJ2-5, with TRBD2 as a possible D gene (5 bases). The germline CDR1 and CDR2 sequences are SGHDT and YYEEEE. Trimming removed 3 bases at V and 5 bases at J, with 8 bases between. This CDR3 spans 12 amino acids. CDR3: CASSSWRETQYF. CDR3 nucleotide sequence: TGTGCCAGCAGCTCTTGGAGGGAGACCCAGTACTTC.

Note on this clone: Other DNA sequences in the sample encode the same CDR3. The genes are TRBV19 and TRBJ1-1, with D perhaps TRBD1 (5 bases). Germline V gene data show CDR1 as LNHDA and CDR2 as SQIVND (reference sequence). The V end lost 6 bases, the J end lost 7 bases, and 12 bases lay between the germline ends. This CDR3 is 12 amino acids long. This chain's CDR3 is CASSIRGGEAFF. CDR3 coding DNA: TGTGCCAGTAGCATTCGGGGGGGTGAAGCTTTCTTT.

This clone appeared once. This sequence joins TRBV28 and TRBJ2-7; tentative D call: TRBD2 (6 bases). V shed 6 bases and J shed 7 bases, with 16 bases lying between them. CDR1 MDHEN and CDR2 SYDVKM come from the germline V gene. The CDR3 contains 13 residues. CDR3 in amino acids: CASSNRGLEEQYF. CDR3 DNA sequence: TGTGCCAGCAGCAATAGGGGACTTGAGGAGCAGTACTTC. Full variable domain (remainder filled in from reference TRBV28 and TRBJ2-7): DVKVTQSSRYLVKRTGEKVFLECVQDMDHENMFWYRQDPGLGLRLIYFSYDVKMKEKGDIPEGYSVSREKKERFSLILESASTNQTSMYLCASSNRGLEEQYFGPGTRLTVT.

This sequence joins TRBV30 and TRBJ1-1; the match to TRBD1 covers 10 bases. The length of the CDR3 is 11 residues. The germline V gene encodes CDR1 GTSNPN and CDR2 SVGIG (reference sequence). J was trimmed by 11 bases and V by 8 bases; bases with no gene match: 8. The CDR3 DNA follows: TGTGCCAGTGACAGGGGGCTGAGTGCTTTCTTT. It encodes CASDRGLSAFF.

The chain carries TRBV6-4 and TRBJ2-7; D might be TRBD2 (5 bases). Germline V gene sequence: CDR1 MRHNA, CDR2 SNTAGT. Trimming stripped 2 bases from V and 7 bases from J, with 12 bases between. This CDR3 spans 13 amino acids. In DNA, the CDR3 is TGTGCCAGCAGTGACAGGGCCTCGGGGGAGCAGTACTTC. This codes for CASSDRASGEQYF.

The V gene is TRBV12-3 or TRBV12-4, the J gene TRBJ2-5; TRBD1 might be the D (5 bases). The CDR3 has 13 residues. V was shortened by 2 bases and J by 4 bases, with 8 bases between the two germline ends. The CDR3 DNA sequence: TGTGCCAGCAGTTTAACAGGTCCAGAGACCCAGTACTTC. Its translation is CASSLTGPETQYF.

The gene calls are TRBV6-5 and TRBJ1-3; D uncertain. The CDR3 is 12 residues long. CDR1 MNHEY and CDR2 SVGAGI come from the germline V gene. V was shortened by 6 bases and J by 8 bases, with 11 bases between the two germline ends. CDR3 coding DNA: TGTGCCAGCAGCCCCTCGCCGGACACCATATATTTT. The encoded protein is CASSPSPDTIYF.

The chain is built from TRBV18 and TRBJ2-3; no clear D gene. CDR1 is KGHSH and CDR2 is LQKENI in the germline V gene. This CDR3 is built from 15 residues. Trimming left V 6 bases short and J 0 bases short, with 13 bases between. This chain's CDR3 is CASSPLTTSTDTQYF. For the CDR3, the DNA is TGTGCCAGCTCCCCCCTGACAACCAGCACAGATACGCAGTATTTT. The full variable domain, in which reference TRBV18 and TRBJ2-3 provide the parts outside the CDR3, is NAGVMQNPRHLVRRRGQEARLRCSPMKGHSHVYWYRQLPEEGLKFMVYLQKENIIDESGMPKERFSAEFPKEGPSILRIQQVVRGDSAAYFCASSPLTTSTDTQYFGPGTRLTVL.

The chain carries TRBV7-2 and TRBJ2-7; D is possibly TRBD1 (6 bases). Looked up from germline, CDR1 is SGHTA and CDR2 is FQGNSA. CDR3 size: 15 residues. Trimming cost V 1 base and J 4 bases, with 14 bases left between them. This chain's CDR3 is CASSLGGGSAYEQYF. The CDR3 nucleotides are TGTGCCAGCAGCTTAGGAGGGGGTTCGGCTTACGAGCAGTACTTC.

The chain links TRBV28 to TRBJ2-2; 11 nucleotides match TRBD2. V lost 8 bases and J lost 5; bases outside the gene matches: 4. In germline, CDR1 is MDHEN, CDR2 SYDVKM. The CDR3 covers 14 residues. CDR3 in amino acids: CASLLAGETGELFF. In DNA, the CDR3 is TGTGCCAGCTTACTAGCGGGAGAGACCGGGGAGCTGTTTTTT.

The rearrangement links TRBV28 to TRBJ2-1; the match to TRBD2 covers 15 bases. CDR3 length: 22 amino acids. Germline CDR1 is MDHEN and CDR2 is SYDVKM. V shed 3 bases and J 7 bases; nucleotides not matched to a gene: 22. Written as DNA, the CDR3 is TGTGCCAGCAGTTTCCCCGGACTAGCGGGAGGGCCATCAGGCCTAGGCGCGAATGAGCAGTTCTTC. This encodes CASSFPGLAGGPSGLGANEQFF. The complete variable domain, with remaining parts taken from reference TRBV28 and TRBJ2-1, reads DVKVTQSSRYLVKRTGEKVFLECVQDMDHENMFWYRQDPGLGLRLIYFSYDVKMKEKGDIPEGYSVSREKKERFSLILESASTNQTSMYLCASSFPGLAGGPSGLGANEQFFGPGTRLTVL.

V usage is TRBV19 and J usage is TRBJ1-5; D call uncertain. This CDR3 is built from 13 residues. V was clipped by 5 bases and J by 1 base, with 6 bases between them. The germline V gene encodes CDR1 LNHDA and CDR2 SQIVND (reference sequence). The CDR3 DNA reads TGTGCCAGTAGTTATAGCAGCAATCAGCCCCAGCATTTT. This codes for CASSYSSNQPQHF. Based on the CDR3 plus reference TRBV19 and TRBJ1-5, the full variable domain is DGGITQSPKYLFRKEGQNVTLSCEQNLNHDAMYWYRQDPGQGLRLIYYSQIVNDFQKGDIAEGYSVSREKKESFPLTVTSAQKNPTAFYLCASSYSSNQPQHFGDGTRLSIL.

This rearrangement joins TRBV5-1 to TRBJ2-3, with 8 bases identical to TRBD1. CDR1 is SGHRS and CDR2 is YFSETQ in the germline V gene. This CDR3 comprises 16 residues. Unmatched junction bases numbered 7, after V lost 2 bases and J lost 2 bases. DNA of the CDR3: TGCGCCAGCAGCTTCCAGGGGGCCCCCTTCACAGATACGCAGTATTTT. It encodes CASSFQGAPFTDTQYF.

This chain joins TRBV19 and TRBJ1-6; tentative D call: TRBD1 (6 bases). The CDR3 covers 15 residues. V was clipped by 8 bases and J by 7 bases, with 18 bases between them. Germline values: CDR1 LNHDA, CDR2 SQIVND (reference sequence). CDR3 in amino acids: CASQIRTVGNSPLHF. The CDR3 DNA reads TGTGCCAGTCAGATACGGACAGTTGGGAATTCACCCCTCCACTTT.

The CDR3 region has the DNA TGTGCCAGCTCACGGACTAGCGGGAGTTACGAGCAGTACTTC. Translating gives CASSRTSGSYEQYF. J is TRBJ2-7 and V is TRBV7-9; TRBD2 agrees at 13 bases. The CDR3 length is 14 residues. Per the germline V gene, CDR1 is SEHNR and CDR2 is FQNEAQ (reference sequence). V trimming: 8 bases; J trimming: 4 bases; junction bases outside the gene matches: 5. Together with reference TRBV7-9 and TRBJ2-7, the CDR3 gives the full variable domain: DTGVSQNPRHKITKRGQNVTFRCDPISEHNRLYWYRQTLGQGPEFLTYFQNEAQLEKSRLLSDRFSAERPKGSFSTLEIQRTEQGDSAMYLCASSRTSGSYEQYFGPGTRLTVT.

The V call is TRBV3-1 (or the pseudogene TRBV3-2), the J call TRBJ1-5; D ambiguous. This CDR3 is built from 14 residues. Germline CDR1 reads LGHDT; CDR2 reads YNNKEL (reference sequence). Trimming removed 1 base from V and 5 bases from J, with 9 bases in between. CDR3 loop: CASSQGGTDQPQHF. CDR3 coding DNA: TGTGCCAGCAGCCAAGGTGGTACGGATCAGCCCCAGCATTTT.